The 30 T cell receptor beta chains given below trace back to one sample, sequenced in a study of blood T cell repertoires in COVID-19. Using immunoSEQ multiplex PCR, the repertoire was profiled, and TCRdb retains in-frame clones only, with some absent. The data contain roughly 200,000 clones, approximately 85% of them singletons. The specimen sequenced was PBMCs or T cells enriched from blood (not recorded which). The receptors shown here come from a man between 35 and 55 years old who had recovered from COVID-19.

The CDR3 DNA sequence: TGCGCCAGCAGCTTATACAGGGTAAGGGACACTGAAGCTTTCTTT. It specifies CASSLYRVRDTEAFF. This chain connects TRBV5-1 to TRBJ1-1; D might be TRBD1 (6 bases). This CDR3 spans 15 amino acids. Germline CDR1 and CDR2: SGHRS and YFSETQ. Trimming took off 2 bases at V and 3 bases at J, with 14 bases between the two ends.

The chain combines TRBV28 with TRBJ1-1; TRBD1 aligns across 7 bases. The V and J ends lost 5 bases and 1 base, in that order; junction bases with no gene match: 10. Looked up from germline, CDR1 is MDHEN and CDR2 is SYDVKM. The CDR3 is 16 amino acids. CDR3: CASSMTGHGENTEAFF. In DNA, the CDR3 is TGTGCCAGCAGTATGACAGGGCATGGAGAGAACACTGAAGCTTTCTTT.

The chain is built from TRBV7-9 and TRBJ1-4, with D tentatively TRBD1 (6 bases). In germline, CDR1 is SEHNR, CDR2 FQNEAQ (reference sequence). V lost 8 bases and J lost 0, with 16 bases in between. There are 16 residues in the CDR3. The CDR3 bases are TGTGCCAGCGCTTACGGGACAATCACAACTAATGAAAAACTGTTTTTT. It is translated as CASAYGTITTNEKLFF. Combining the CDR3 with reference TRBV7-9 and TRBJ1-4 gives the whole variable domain DTGVSQNPRHKITKRGQNVTFRCDPISEHNRLYWYRQTLGQGPEFLTYFQNEAQLEKSRLLSDRFSAERPKGSFSTLEIQRTEQGDSAMYLCASAYGTITTNEKLFFGSGTQLSVL.

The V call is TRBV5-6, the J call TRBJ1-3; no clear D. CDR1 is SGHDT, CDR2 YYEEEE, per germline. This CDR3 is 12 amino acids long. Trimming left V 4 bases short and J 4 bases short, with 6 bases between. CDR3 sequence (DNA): TGTGCCAGCAGCCAGACAGGAAACACCATATATTTT. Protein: CASSQTGNTIYF.

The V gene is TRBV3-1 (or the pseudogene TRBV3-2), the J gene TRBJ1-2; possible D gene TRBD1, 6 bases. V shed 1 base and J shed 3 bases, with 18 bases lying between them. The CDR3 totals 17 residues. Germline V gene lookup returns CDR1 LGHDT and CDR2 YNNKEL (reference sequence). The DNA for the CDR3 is TGTGCCAGCAGCCAAGTGTCGGCAGGGGCTTCCTACTATGGCTACACCTTC. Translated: CASSQVSAGASYYGYTF.

The CDR3 DNA follows: TGTGCCAGCAGCTTGGCCCAGGGCGGGACCCAGTACTTC. Translating gives CASSLAQGGTQYF. The rearrangement joins TRBV5-6 to TRBJ2-5; weak D call: TRBD1 (5 bases). V was trimmed by 0 bases and J by 7 bases, leaving 10 bases between them. Germline V CDR1 and CDR2: SGHDT, YYEEEE. The CDR3 covers 13 residues.

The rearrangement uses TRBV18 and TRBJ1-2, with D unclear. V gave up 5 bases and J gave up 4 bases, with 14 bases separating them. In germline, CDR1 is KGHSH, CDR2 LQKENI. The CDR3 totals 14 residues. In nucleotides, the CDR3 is TGTGCCAGCTCATCCAACAGATCTCCCTATGGCTACACCTTC. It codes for CASSSNRSPYGYTF.

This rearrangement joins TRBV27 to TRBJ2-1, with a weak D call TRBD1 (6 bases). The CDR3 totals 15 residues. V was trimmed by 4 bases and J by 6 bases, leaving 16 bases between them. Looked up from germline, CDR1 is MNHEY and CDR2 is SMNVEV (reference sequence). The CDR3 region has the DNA TGTGCCAGCAGTTACCGGGACAAATTTCGCAATGAGCAGTTCTTC. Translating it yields CASSYRDKFRNEQFF.

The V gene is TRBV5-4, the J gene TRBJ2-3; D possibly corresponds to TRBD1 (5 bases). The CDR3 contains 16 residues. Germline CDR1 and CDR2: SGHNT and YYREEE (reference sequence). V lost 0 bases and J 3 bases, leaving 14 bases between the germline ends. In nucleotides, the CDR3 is TGTGCCAGCAGCTTGGGCCTCAACAAGGGGACAGATACGCAGTATTTT. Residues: CASSLGLNKGTDTQYF.

The CDR3 DNA reads TGCGCCAGCAGCTTGGCCGCTAGTCGCCAGACCCAGTACTTC. It translates to CASSLAASRQTQYF. This chain joins TRBV5-1 and TRBJ2-5; D unresolved. V lost 0 bases and J 6 bases, leaving 12 bases between the germline ends. The CDR3 contains 14 residues. Per the germline V gene, CDR1 is SGHRS and CDR2 is YFSETQ.

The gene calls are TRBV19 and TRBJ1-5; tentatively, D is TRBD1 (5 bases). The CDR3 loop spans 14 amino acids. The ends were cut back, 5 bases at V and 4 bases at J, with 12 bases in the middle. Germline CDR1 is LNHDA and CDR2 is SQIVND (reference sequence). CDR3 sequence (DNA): TGTGCCAGTAGTTTCAACCCAGGGAATCAGCCCCAGCATTTT. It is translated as CASSFNPGNQPQHF.

CDR3 bases: TGCGCCAGCAGACCTGGACAGGGTAACACTGAAGCTTTCTTT. Amino acids: CASRPGQGNTEAFF. V is TRBV5-1 and J is TRBJ1-1, with 8 bases aligning to TRBD1. CDR3 length: 14 residues. V shed 5 bases and J 2 bases; nucleotides not matched to a gene: 5. The V gene's germline CDR1 is SGHRS and CDR2 YFSETQ.

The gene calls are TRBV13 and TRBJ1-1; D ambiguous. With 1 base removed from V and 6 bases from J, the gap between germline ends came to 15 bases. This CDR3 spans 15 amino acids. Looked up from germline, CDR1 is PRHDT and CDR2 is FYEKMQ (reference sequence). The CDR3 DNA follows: TGTGCCAGCAGCTTAGAACCGGGCGTGAGGGCTGAAGCTTTCTTT. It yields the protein CASSLEPGVRAEAFF.

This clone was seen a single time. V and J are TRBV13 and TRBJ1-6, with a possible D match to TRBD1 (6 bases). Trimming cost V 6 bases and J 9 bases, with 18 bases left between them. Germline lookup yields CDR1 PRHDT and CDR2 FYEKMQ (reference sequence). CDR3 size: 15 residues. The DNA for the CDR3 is TGTGCCAGCAGTTTGGTTGGGGTAGGGGGTTCACCCCTCCACTTT. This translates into CASSLVGVGGSPLHF.

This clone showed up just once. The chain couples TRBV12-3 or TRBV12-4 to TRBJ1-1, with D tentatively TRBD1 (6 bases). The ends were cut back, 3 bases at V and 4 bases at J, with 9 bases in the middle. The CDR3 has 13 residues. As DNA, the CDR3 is TGTGCCAGCAGTTTGGGGGCGCTCACTGAAGCTTTCTTT. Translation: CASSLGALTEAFF.

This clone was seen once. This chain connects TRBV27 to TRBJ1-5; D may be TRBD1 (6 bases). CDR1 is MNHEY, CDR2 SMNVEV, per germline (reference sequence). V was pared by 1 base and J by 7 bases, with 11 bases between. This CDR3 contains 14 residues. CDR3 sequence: CASSLWQGSQPQHF. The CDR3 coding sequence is TGTGCCAGCAGTTTATGGCAGGGGTCACAGCCCCAGCATTTT.

CDR3 protein: CASSSTRTAKGTEAFF. Here the CDR3 DNA reads TGTGCCAGCAGTTCTACCCGGACAGCCAAGGGCACTGAAGCTTTCTTT. V gene TRBV2 combines with J gene TRBJ1-1, with TRBD1 as a possible D gene (6 bases). CDR1 and CDR2 (germline): SNHLY, FYNNEI. The CDR3 extends over 16 amino acids. Trimming shortened V by 5 bases and J by 4 bases, and 20 bases separated the two germline ends.

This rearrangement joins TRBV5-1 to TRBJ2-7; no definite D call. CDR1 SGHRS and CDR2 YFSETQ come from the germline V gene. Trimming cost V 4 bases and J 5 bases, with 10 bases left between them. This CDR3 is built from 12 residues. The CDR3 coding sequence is TGCGCCAGCAGCCACGGTGGGCACGAGCAGTACTTC. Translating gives CASSHGGHEQYF.

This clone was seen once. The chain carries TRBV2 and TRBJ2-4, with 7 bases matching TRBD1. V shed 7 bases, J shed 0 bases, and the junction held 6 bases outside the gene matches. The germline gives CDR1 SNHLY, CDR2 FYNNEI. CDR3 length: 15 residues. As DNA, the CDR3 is TGTGCCAGCACCGGACAGGAAACAGCCAAAAACATTCAGTACTTC. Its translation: CASTGQETAKNIQYF.

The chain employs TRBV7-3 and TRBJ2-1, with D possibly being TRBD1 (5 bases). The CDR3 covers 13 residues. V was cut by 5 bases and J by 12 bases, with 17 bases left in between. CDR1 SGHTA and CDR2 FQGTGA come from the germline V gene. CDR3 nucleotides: TGTGCCAGCAGCCTCGAACGAGAAACAGGGCAGTTCTTC. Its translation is CASSLERETGQFF.

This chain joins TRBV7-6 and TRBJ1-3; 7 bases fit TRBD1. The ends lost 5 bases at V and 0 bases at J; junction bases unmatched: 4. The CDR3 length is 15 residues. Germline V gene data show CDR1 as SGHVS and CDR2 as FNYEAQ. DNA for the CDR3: TGTGCCAGCAGCCCCGACAGGGTCTCTGGAAACACCATATATTTT. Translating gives CASSPDRVSGNTIYF.

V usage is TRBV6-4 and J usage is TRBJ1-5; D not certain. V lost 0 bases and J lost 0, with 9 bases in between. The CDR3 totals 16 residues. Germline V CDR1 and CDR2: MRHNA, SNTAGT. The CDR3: CASSDSKRHSNQPQHF. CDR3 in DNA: TGTGCCAGCAGTGACTCGAAGAGGCATAGCAATCAGCCCCAGCATTTT.

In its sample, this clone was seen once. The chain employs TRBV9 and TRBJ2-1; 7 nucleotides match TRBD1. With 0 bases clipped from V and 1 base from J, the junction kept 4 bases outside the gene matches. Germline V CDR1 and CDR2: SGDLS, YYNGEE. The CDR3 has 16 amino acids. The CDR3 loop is CASSVGQGVSYNEQFF. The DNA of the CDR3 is TGTGCCAGCAGCGTAGGACAGGGCGTTTCCTACAATGAGCAGTTCTTC. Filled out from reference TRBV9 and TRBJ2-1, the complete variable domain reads DSGVTQTPKHLITATGQRVTLRCSPRSGDLSVYWYQQSLDQGLQFLIQYYNGEERAKGNILERFSAQQFPDLHSELNLSSLELGDSALYFCASSVGQGVSYNEQFFGPGTRLTVL.

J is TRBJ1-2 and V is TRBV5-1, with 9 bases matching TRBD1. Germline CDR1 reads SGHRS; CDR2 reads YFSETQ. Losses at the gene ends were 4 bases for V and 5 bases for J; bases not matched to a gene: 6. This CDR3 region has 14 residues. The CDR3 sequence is CASSESGTGYGYTF. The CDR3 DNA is TGCGCCAGCAGCGAGAGCGGGACAGGGTATGGCTACACCTTC.

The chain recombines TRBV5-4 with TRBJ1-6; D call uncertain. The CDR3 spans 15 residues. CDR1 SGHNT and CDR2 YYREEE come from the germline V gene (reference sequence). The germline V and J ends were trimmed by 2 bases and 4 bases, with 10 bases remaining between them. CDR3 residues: CASSFQEGYNSPLHF. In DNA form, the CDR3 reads TGTGCCAGCAGCTTTCAGGAAGGTTATAATTCACCCCTCCACTTT.

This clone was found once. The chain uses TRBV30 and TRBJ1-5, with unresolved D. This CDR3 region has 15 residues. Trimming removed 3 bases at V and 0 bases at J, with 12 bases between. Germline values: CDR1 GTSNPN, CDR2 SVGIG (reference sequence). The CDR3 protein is CAWRGSGFSNQPQHF. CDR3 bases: TGTGCCTGGAGGGGCTCGGGATTTAGCAATCAGCCCCAGCATTTT.

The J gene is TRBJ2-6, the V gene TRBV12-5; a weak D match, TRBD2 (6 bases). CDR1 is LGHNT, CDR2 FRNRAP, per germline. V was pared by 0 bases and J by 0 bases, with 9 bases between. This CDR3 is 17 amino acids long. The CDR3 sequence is CASGLVLGGSGANVLTF. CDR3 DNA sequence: TGTGCTAGTGGTTTGGTTTTGGGGGGCTCTGGGGCCAACGTCCTGACTTTC.

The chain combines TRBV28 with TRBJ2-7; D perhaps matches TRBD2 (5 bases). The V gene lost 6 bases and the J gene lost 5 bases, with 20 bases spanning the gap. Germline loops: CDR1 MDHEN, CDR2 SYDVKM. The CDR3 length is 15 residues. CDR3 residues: CASSPSPGVAHEQYF. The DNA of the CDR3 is TGTGCCAGCAGCCCCTCCCCCGGGGTAGCCCACGAGCAGTACTTC.

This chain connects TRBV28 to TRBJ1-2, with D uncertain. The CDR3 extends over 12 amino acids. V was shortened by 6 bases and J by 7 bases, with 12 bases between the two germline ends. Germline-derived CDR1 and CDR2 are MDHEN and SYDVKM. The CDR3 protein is CASSHPGRGYTF. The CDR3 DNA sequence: TGTGCCAGCAGCCACCCGGGTCGTGGCTACACCTTC.

CDR3 coding DNA: TGTGCCAGTAGTATAGCAGAGGTCAACTATGGCTACACCTTC. This translates into CASSIAEVNYGYTF. This sequence joins TRBV19 and TRBJ1-2; D unclear. Trimming removed 1 base from V and 2 bases from J, with 8 bases in between. The germline gives CDR1 LNHDA, CDR2 SQIVND (reference sequence). The length of the CDR3 is 14 residues.